This T cell receptor beta chain stems from a study of blood T cell repertoires in COVID-19 (TCRdb year 2020). With regard to the full study: Samples from collaborators originated in the United States, Italy and Spain and spanned both the acute and convalescent phases of COVID-19. The prospective study material was composed of cDNA or gDNA derived from T cells, B-cell-depleted T cells, or PBMCs. Deeply sampled blood TCRbeta repertoires from subjects exposed to, actively infected with, or recovered from COVID-19 were included in the dataset. A freely available public database, intended as a resource for researchers studying the immune response to SARS-CoV-2, is where the repertoires were released. Samples came from the ongoing ImmuneRACE study (first 160 participants) plus 1,254 subjects from 6 global collaborators. Sample metadata almost always included a de-identified subject ID, COVID-19 status, age in years and sex. Where available, HLA class I and class II types were obtained from metadata supplied by the sample provider rather than from assay-based typing. Study-wide conclusions, independent of this receptor: Clinical and demographic metadata were provided uncurated, with the amount varying by source and participant.

TCRbeta CDR3 regions were amplified from genomic DNA using the immunoSEQ Assay, a bias-controlled multiplex PCR. The study's processing was this. The number of nucleated cells in each sample was estimated by amplification of reference gene primers within the assay. To quantify the absolute abundance of each unique TCRbeta CDR3 rearrangement, sequence reads were collapsed and filtered. Productive Simpson clonality was computed per sample as the square root of Simpson's diversity index over productive rearrangements. Not all clones reach the TCRdb copy of this immuneACCESS table, which keeps in-frame sequences only. Checked studies attribute under half of the gap to unresolved V genes and leave the rest unexplained. V, J and clone size are those of that table, while D and trimming were read from the DNA. For this sample there are approximately 380,000 clones; 75% to 90% appear just once. The top ten constitute roughly 3.7% of the sample.

On this clone: Its antigen remains unidentified. No base qualities exist here, and no much larger clone lies one base off it.

Collaborating institutions collected whole blood in K2EDTA tubes following their own protocols. Collaborator samples were shipped for TCRbeta analysis as frozen whole blood, isolated PBMCs, or DNA extracted from either sample type. Germline trimming amounts to 0 bases on V and 10 bases on J, with 5 as the count of junction bases outside the gene matches. The CDR3, from cysteine to phenylalanine, totals 14 residues. The entry retains the CDR3 DNA only, 42 bases that are in frame from base 1. CDR1 and CDR2 are read off the germline V gene as SGHTA and FQGTGA. In this chain, TRBV7-3 is recombined with TRBJ1-1; TRBD1 fits 10 bases in the junction. Sequenced input: peripheral blood. The origin of this receptor is a woman under 30 with acute or convalescent COVID-19. In nucleotides, the sequence is TGTGCCAGCAGCTTAACCGGGACAGGGGACCCAGCTTTCTTT. Its translation reads: CASSLTGTGDPAFF.